The entry below describes one T cell receptor (beta chain). Which antigen it targets is not known. Base qualities are not at hand, and no much larger clone is one base apart. These data belong to a study of cytomegalovirus exposure and HLA in healthy donors (TCRdb year 2017). A note on the overall study: An earlier analysis of around 600 of the donors reported about 250 Gb of sequence data and 117 million unique TCR beta sequences from some 180 million T cells. An early release covering 500 to 750 HLA-typed donors comprised approximately 290 gigabases of sequencing data and around 86 million unique TCR sequences. Of the 300 to 450 genotyped donors, 75% to 85% were placed in the genetic ancestry cluster associated with self-reported Caucasian donors. The aim of the study was to test whether cataloging public T cell receptors could identify signatures of past pathogen exposure. Using immunosequencing, the study profiled T cell repertoires from roughly 650 subjects and related those repertoires to cytomegalovirus serostatus. A separate validation cohort of roughly 120 different subjects was used in addition to the roughly 620-subject first cohort. High-throughput TCR immunosequencing, statistical association of individual TCRs with disease status, and machine learning were combined to predict cytomegalovirus infection status. In a later analysis, previously published TCR beta repertoires from 600 to 850 donors were re-analyzed and high-resolution HLA genotyping was added so that TCR occurrence patterns could be studied. Rather than using new phenotypic data, the later analysis identified candidate immune exposures from TCR beta sequences and from how often those sequences occurred across donors. To decide whether each TCR beta V gene segment behaved as functional or pseudogenic, an earlier analysis of fewer than 750 of the donors relied on high-throughput TCR beta sequencing. Donor age, sex, ethnicity and CMV serostatus were compiled alongside the repertoire data. A later genetic analysis took genome-wide SNP genotypes for about 65% of the roughly 670 donors and used that subset as a discovery cohort. All discovery cohort repertoires had been generated using a single sequencing platform. HLA typing included class I and class II loci at four-digit resolution. The number of typed donors differed by locus: about 620-640 for A, B, C, DRB1 and DQB1; some 540 for DQA1; approximately 600 for DPA1; and 450 to 480 for DPB1. Because of strong linkage in the cohort, roughly five DR-DQ haplotypes were treated as single units for association and clustering. Among several hundred genotyped donors of the cohort, an average of around 240,000 unique TCR beta nucleotide sequences was sequenced per donor, of which approximately 19% were non-productive.

The cohort was made up of 650 to 700 healthy bone marrow donors. At the time of sampling, every cohort member was nominally healthy, though immune exposures that went unrecorded were likely present. The donor tested CMV seropositive, placing the donor among the 289 seropositive members of the cohort. A peripheral blood sample was collected from each donor, and TCR beta sequencing was performed on peripheral blood mononuclear cells. The Qiagen DNeasy Blood Extraction Kit was used to extract genomic DNA from the blood cell samples. Library construction relied on the immunoSEQ multiplex PCR assay. A mixture of 60 forward primers for TCR Vbeta segments and 13 reverse primers for TCR Jbeta segments was used in the multiplex PCR. Amplification of the CDR3 region of rearranged TCR beta genes was performed with a multiplex PCR assay on genomic DNA. On the Illumina HiSeq System, the amplified TCR beta libraries were sequenced as 87-base-pair reads. The original methods were these. In a later analysis, tens of millions of unique TCR beta chains were counted across the 650 to 750 repertoires, and roughly 11 million of these chains were shared by at least two donors. To remove PCR and sequencing errors, raw reads were error-corrected and collapsed into unique sequences using a nearest-neighbor algorithm that merged closely related sequences. Alignment of CDR3 sequences to IMGT reference sequences was used to assign V, D and J gene segments. Each retained sequence needed at least a six-nucleotide match to both a V gene segment and a J gene segment. Rearrangements were called productive when the CDR3 lacked stop codons and stayed in frame with V and J; all others were non-productive. CDR3 was defined according to IMGT convention as the region running from the second conserved V-encoded cysteine to the conserved J-encoded phenylalanine. Sequences without an unambiguous match to a single V gene segment were excluded from the earlier analysis of 587 of the donors. An earlier analysis of approximately 590 of the donors called V segments functional above 56.7% productive rearrangements and segregating when the between-donor standard deviation exceeded 5%. A statistical classification framework was built for diagnosing cytomegalovirus status from the catalog of TCR beta chain sequences. A later analysis assigned V and J genes by comparing TCR nucleotide sequences with IMGT/GENE-DB human TR gene sequences. In a later analysis, CDR3 sequences and most-parsimonious VDJ recombination scenarios were assigned using the TCRdist pipeline. In a later analysis, each TCR beta chain was defined by its CDR3 amino acid sequence together with its V-gene family, and reads lacking a unique V-gene family were excluded. A later analysis removed roughly 590 highly shared, low-generation-probability nucleotide sequences to deal with suspected cross-contamination and a sequencing artifact. For each public chain, a later analysis derived a clonal expansion index from normalized ranks of inferred template counts within each repertoire. Generation probabilities in a later analysis came from a VDJ recombination model fitted to out-of-frame rearrangements, and those results were checked against IGoR. A later analysis scored TCR-TCR, TCR-HLA and TCR-CMV co-occurrence with hypergeometric tests, applying a repertoire-size bias correction to TCR pairs. To estimate false discovery rates, a later analysis permuted the HLA or CMV assignments 20 times. In a later analysis, co-occurring TCRs were grouped using DBSCAN, and TCRdist sequence similarity was added for clustering within HLA-allele-positive subsets. Repertoires with fewer than 30,000 or more than 120,000 public chains were left out of co-occurrence clustering, as were five repertoires with anomalous nucleotide sharing. Not all clones reach the TCRdb copy of this immuneACCESS table, which keeps in-frame sequences only. Checked studies attribute under half of the gap to unresolved V genes and leave the rest unexplained. The D gene and trimming were derived from the DNA, and the V and J assignments and clone size from that table. In all, the sample holds 130,000 or so clones, and around 70% of those were seen once. More than 6% of the sample is held by the ten biggest clonotypes.

Paper-wide results and their limitations: The cohort was sequenced for TCR beta chains only, and without alpha or paired-chain data the features that could be detected were limited. When HLA alleles, especially DR and DQ, strongly co-occurred, TCR associations were difficult to assign to individual alleles. It was suggested by the authors that the approach could potentially be generalized to other disease states and immunological phenotypes. A total of some 180 TCR beta chains were listed by the study as associated with cytomegalovirus. In an earlier analysis of roughly 500 of the donors, most TCR beta V segments appeared in productive rearrangements about 87% or about 30% of the time, broadly matching IMGT annotations. In vitro tests confirmed that a few of the cytomegalovirus-associated TCR beta chains recognize cytomegalovirus antigens. A further reported finding was that TCR beta sequences accurately predicted the HLA-A and HLA-B alleles for most subjects in the first cohort. A later analysis reported that several top co-occurrence clusters appeared linked to parvovirus B19, influenza, CMV and Epstein-Barr virus. In a later analysis, HLA-associated TCR beta chains showed more clonal expansion and lower generation probabilities than non-associated chains that were equally common. In a later analysis, the rate of TCR association differed among HLA loci, with DRB1 alleles having the most associated TCRs and HLA-C alleles having the fewest. In a later genetic analysis, a missense DCLRE1C variant was associated with V-gene and J-gene trimming of TCR beta chains, and the association was replicated in an independent cohort. According to a later genetic analysis, donors in an Asian-associated ancestry cluster had fewer N-insertions in productive TCRs than the approximately 650-donor mean. Roughly uniform sequencing depth across donors was assumed in presence/absence analyses, although this assumption may not hold. Cytomegalovirus status was reported to be diagnosed by the classifier with high specificity and sensitivity in both the original and validation cohorts. A cluster of highly shared sequence variants was judged likely to represent a technical artifact of the sequencing pipeline. Immune exposure information for the cohort was limited to CMV serostatus. Because some donors lacked HLA typing at each locus, the association tests relied only on the typed subset. Specific HLA alleles were associated with some 15,000 TCR beta sequences at a false discovery rate of 0.05 in a later analysis. Around 16 rarely observed V segments, including chromosome 9 orphons, were excluded from the earlier analysis of several hundred of the donors because counts were too low. Most TCR sequences were observed very rarely across donors, whereas some public TCRs were present in many individuals. Correlated functional status among segregating V segments might reflect linkage disequilibrium, but an unknown experimental factor could not be ruled out. Most CMV-associated TCR beta chains appeared to be HLA-restricted in a later analysis, and the HLA associations seemed to be driven largely by CMV exposure.

This receptor was identified in a man aged 35 to 55 in good health and CMV-seropositive. The source material was PBMCs.

The CDR3 here reads CASRLAGGNALEEQFF. The nucleotides read TGTGCCAGCAGGCTAGCGGGAGGGAACGCGCTGGAGGAGCAGTTCTTC. The V gene is TRBV11-2 and the J gene is TRBJ2-1; 12 bases in the junction line up with TRBD2. CDR1 and CDR2, looked up from the germline V gene, are SGHAT and FQNNGV. Compared with germline, V lacks 6 bases and J lacks 10 bases; bases without a gene match: 13. The CDR3 sequence holds 16 residues, the cysteine and phenylalanine included. The retained sequence is limited to the CDR3, 48 bases, with the frame set at the first base.